The 8 T cell receptor beta chains presented below share a single source sample, sequenced in a study of blood T cell repertoires in COVID-19. This table comes from immunoSEQ multiplex PCR, and its TCRdb copy is limited to in-frame clones, with some not included. The sample lists about 70,000 clones, 87% occurring once. Sequencing input: peripheral blood. Receptor source: a man aged 50 to 59 with active COVID-19.

The chain links TRBV6-5 to TRBJ2-7; TRBD1 matches at 7 bases. Germline CDR1 MNHEY, CDR2 SVGAGI. The CDR3 totals 14 residues. With 5 bases clipped from V and 3 bases from J, the junction kept 7 bases outside the gene matches. The CDR3 sequence: CASSRRQGIYEQYF. For the CDR3, the DNA is TGTGCCAGCAGTCGGAGACAGGGAATCTACGAGCAGTACTTC.

The rearrangement links TRBV6-2 or TRBV6-3 to TRBJ2-1, with D tentatively TRBD2 (6 bases). Germline V CDR1 and CDR2: MNHEY, SVGEGT. The CDR3 contains 15 residues. Trimming took 5 bases from V and 0 from J, leaving 11 bases between them. The CDR3 is CASSPDGSSYNEQFF. The DNA of the CDR3 is TGTGCCAGCAGTCCGGACGGGAGCTCCTACAATGAGCAGTTCTTC.

This clone has more than one count but fewer than ten. The V gene is TRBV15, the J gene TRBJ1-1; D perhaps matches TRBD1 (6 bases). The CDR3 is made up of 14 amino acids. The germline V gene encodes CDR1 LNHNV and CDR2 YYDKDF (reference sequence). The ends were cut back, 3 bases at V and 7 bases at J, with 15 bases in the middle. The CDR3: CATSSRVTGIEAFF. CDR3 DNA sequence: TGTGCCACCAGCAGCAGGGTGACAGGAATTGAAGCTTTCTTT.

About this clone: A read error may account for a junction end that differs from germline. This chain links TRBV7-7 with TRBJ1-3; D unresolved. The CDR3 is 13 amino acids. Germline CDR1 SSHAT, CDR2 FNYEAQ (reference sequence). CDR3 in DNA: TGTGCTAGCAGCTTAACTTCTGGAAACACCATATATTTT. It is translated as CASSLTSGNTIYF.

The chain links TRBV4-3 to TRBJ2-7, with D unclear. Trimming removed 2 bases from V and 7 bases from J, with 12 bases in between. Germline CDR1 and CDR2: LGHNA and YSLEER. The CDR3 loop spans 13 amino acids. For the CDR3, the DNA is TGCGCCAGCAGCCAACTGACATCTCATGAGCAGTACTTC. It encodes CASSQLTSHEQYF.

The gene calls are TRBV7-2 and TRBJ1-1, with TRBD1 matching over 9 bases. Per germline, CDR1 SGHTA and CDR2 FQGNSA. The V gene end was trimmed by 5 bases and the J gene end by 11 bases; junction bases not matched to a gene: 12. This CDR3 comprises 14 residues. The CDR3 bases are TGTGCCAGCAGCCCCAATCCCGGGACAGGGAGGGCTTTCTTT. Its translation is CASSPNPGTGRAFF.

The chain has TRBV6-5 and TRBJ2-7; 7 bases are shared with TRBD1. The CDR3 is 13 residues long. Unmatched junction bases numbered 5, after V lost 7 bases and J lost 2 bases. Germline CDR1 and CDR2: MNHEY and SVGAGI. CDR3 nucleotides: TGTGCCAGCACTCAAACAGGGGCCTACGAGCAGTACTTC. This sequence encodes CASTQTGAYEQYF.

The CDR3 spells CASSQSIEPGEQYF. In nucleotides, the CDR3 is TGCGCCAGCAGCCAATCGATCGAACCGGGGGAGCAGTACTTC. This rearrangement joins TRBV4-3 to TRBJ2-7, with D possibly being TRBD2 (5 bases). With 2 bases removed from V and 7 bases from J, the gap between germline ends came to 15 bases. The CDR3 is 14 residues long. CDR1 and CDR2 (germline): LGHNA, YSLEER.